Here is one T cell receptor beta chain with its context. This entry comes from a study of T cell responses to AZD1222 COVID-19 vaccine. Clones were sequenced by immunoSEQ multiplex PCR, and TCRdb holds only the in-frame ones, with some missing. Here the sample spans 150,000 to 200,000 clones, around 90% being singletons. This CDR3 comprises 16 residues. The ends were cut back, 5 bases at V and 2 bases at J, with 19 bases in the middle. In germline, CDR1 is LNHDA, CDR2 SQIVND (reference sequence). The rearrangement uses TRBV19 and TRBJ2-7, with no clear D. This TCR was recovered from an adult in good health. Sample: peripheral blood, taken on day 0 of AZD1222 vaccination. CDR3 coding DNA: TGTGCCAGTAGTTATGGCTGGACGGAGCTGACCTACGAGCAGTACTTC. Translating gives CASSYGWTELTYEQYF. Looking up the rest from reference TRBV19 and TRBJ2-7 gives the full variable domain: DGGITQSPKYLFRKEGQNVTLSCEQNLNHDAMYWYRQDPGQGLRLIYYSQIVNDFQKGDIAEGYSVSREKKESFPLTVTSAQKNPTAFYLCASSYGWTELTYEQYFGPGTRLTVT.